Following are 4 T cell receptor beta chains from one sample sequenced in a study of response to subunit inactivated influenza vaccine. TCRdb redid the calling of the RT-PCR reads with MiXCR, one entry per CDR3 protein. The data contain a few hundred thousand distinct CDR3 sequences, roughly 15% of them seen just once; the ten biggest clones take up around 10%. This specimen was PBMCs from blood, taken less than 13 days after vaccination. Every receptor here comes from a man aged 50 to 59 who received an inactivated influenza vaccine.

V usage is TRBV10-3 and J usage is TRBJ2-5; D uncertain. The CDR3 length is 14 residues. Trimming pared 0 bases from V and 10 bases from J, leaving 15 bases between. The germline gives CDR1 ENHRY, CDR2 SYGVKD. DNA of the CDR3: TGTGCCATCAGTGAGTCGTTTTGGGCAAAAGTCCAGTACTTC. Translated, it gives CAISESFWAKVQYF.

The V and J genes are TRBV6-1 and TRBJ2-1; 9 bases are shared with TRBD1. Germline V gene data show CDR1 as MNHNS and CDR2 as SASEGT. The CDR3 runs to 16 residues. The ends lost 6 bases at V and 3 bases at J; junction bases unmatched: 9. CDR3 sequence reads: CASSLNRDRDYNEQFF. In DNA, the CDR3 is TGTGCCAGCAGCCTAAACCGGGACAGGGACTACAATGAGCAGTTCTTC.

This clonotype showed up just a few times. The CDR3 spells CSAGLAGNIQYF. CDR3 nucleotide sequence: TGCAGTGCAGGACTAGCGGGAAACATTCAGTACTTC. This chain links TRBV20-1 with TRBJ2-4; 11 bases line up with TRBD2. The J segment lost 6 bases and the V segment lost 6 bases, leaving 1 base of the junction unmatched. Germline V gene sequence: CDR1 DFQATT, CDR2 SNEGSKA (reference sequence). The CDR3 covers 12 residues.

The table lists this clonotype with many counts. The rearrangement links TRBV5-1 to TRBJ2-2; D gene uncertain. The germline CDR1 and CDR2 sequences are SGHRS and YFSETQ. This CDR3 is 15 amino acids long. V was shortened by 0 bases and J by 0 bases, with 6 bases between the two germline ends. Here the CDR3 reads CASSLAGPNTGELFF. The CDR3 DNA is TGCGCCAGCAGCTTGGCGGGTCCGAACACCGGGGAGCTGTTTTTT. The complete variable domain, with remaining parts taken from reference TRBV5-1 and TRBJ2-2, reads KAGVTQTPRYLIKTRGQQVTLSCSPISGHRSVSWYQQTPGQGLQFLFEYFSETQRNKGNFPGRFSGRQFSNSRSEMNVSTLELGDSALYLCASSLAGPNTGELFFGEGSRLTVL.